The 32 T cell receptor beta chains given below trace back to one sample, sequenced in a study of blood T cells in healthy people across ages. Primers used in a second PCR of about 6 to 11 cycles were a sample-barcoded 5' primer and a J-beta primer mix. MiXCR, run by TCRdb on the 5' RACE reads, gives a single entry per CDR3 protein. Of more than 1,000,000 distinct CDR3 sequences in the sample, approximately 25% are singletons; the top ten hold around 0.75%. The sample also formed part of further work on T cells of mothers and their children.

Material for sequencing was blood. Receptor source: a girl aged 2-15 years in good health.

The chain uses TRBV29-1 and TRBJ1-1; TRBD1 might be the D (5 bases). CDR1 SQVTM and CDR2 ANQGSEA come from the germline V gene. V was trimmed by 3 bases and J by 5 bases, leaving 10 bases between them. This CDR3 contains 12 residues. This CDR3 reads CSVEKGETEAFF. For the CDR3, the DNA is TGCAGCGTTGAGAAAGGGGAAACTGAAGCTTTCTTT.

The rearrangement uses TRBV5-1 and TRBJ2-7; a weak D match, TRBD2 (7 bases). CDR1 is SGHRS, CDR2 YFSETQ, per germline. CDR3 size: 16 residues. V shed 0 bases and J shed 1 base, with 14 bases lying between them. This CDR3 is CASSLAGGPRSYEQYF. The CDR3 coding sequence is TGCGCCAGCAGCTTGGCCGGGGGGCCGAGGTCCTACGAGCAGTACTTC.

This clonotype was found a few times. The rearrangement joins TRBV4-3 to TRBJ2-1; tentative D call: TRBD2 (5 bases). The CDR3 covers 11 residues. V dropped 8 bases and J dropped 6 bases, with 8 bases sitting between them. In germline, CDR1 is LGHNA, CDR2 YSLEER. The CDR3 nucleotides read TGCGCCAGCGCTAGCCGCAATGAGCAGTTCTTC. Translation: CASASRNEQFF.

The chain combines TRBV6-1 with TRBJ1-2; 8 bases line up with TRBD1. V gave up 9 bases and J gave up 6 bases; unmatched junction bases: 6. CDR1 and CDR2 (germline): MNHNS, SASEGT. The CDR3 extends over 12 amino acids. DNA for the CDR3: TGTGCCAGTGGACAGGGAGCGGATGGCTACACCTTC. It is translated as CASGQGADGYTF.

The chain carries TRBV20-1 and TRBJ2-5, with D unresolved. The assigned J gene may be wrong: the sequence end matches TRBJ2-7 better. The V gene's germline CDR1 is DFQATT and CDR2 SNEGSKA (reference sequence). The CDR3 spans 13 residues. CDR3 protein: CSANDIASYEQYF. The CDR3 DNA reads TGCAGTGCTAACGATATAGCCTCCTACGAGCAGTACTTC.

This clonotype was observed a few times. CDR3 in amino acids: CASAGIGDTQYF. CDR3 in DNA: TGTGCCAGCGCGGGGATAGGGGATACGCAGTATTTT. This chain links TRBV2 with TRBJ2-3, with D tentatively TRBD2 (6 bases). Germline V gives CDR1 SNHLY, CDR2 FYNNEI. The germline V and J ends were trimmed by 8 bases and 6 bases, with 12 bases remaining between them. This CDR3 comprises 12 residues. Full variable domain (outside the CDR3, taken from reference TRBV2 and TRBJ2-3): EPEVTQTPSHQVTQMGQEVILRCVPISNHLYFYWYRQILGQKVEFLVSFYNNEISEKSEIFDDQFSVERPDGSNFTLKIRSTKLEDSAMYFCASAGIGDTQYFGPGTRLTVL.

The V call is TRBV6-6, the J call TRBJ1-2; no clear D. The germline V gene has CDR1 MNHNY and CDR2 SVGAGI (reference sequence). The CDR3 loop spans 13 amino acids. Between the trimmed V and J ends, which lost 6 bases and 4 bases, there was a span of 12 bases. The CDR3 sequence is CASRKEVGYGYTF. The CDR3 DNA reads as TGTGCCAGCAGGAAGGAGGTGGGCTATGGCTACACCTTC.

This sequence joins TRBV5-4 and TRBJ2-3; 9 nucleotides agree with TRBD2. The trim removed 5 bases at V and 3 bases at J, leaving 16 bases unmatched. The germline gives CDR1 SGHNT, CDR2 YYREEE (reference sequence). The CDR3 has 18 residues. CDR3 amino acids: CASSGVWREGRGTDTQYF. Here the CDR3 DNA reads TGTGCCAGCAGTGGGGTATGGCGGGAGGGCCGGGGGACAGATACGCAGTATTTT.

This clonotype was counted at least ten times. The rearrangement links TRBV28 to TRBJ2-7, with D tentatively TRBD2 (5 bases). The CDR3 totals 12 residues. Germline V gene lookup returns CDR1 MDHEN and CDR2 SYDVKM. The V end was cut by 3 bases, the J end by 5 bases, with 8 bases between. The CDR3 loop reads CASSFSRDEQYF. The CDR3 DNA reads TGTGCCAGCAGTTTCTCGAGGGACGAGCAGTACTTC.

This clonotype was counted only a few times. The junction departs from germline at one end; a sequencing error may be responsible. The chain is built from TRBV19 and TRBJ2-7; D perhaps matches TRBD1 (6 bases). The CDR3 loop spans 15 amino acids. Germline assignment: CDR1 LNHDA and CDR2 SQIVND (reference sequence). CDR3 nucleotides: TGTGCCAGTAGTATAGAAGGTTTGGACAGCTACGCGCAGTACTTC. This sequence encodes CASSIEGLDSYAQYF.

As regards this clonotype: Compared with germline, one end of the junction differs, possibly owing to a read error. V usage is TRBV28 and J usage is TRBJ2-5; D remains ambiguous. Germline assignment: CDR1 MDHEN and CDR2 SYDVKM. This CDR3 comprises 12 residues. The CDR3 DNA follows: TGTGCCAGTTTAGGAAATCAAGCGACCCAGTACTTC. Protein sequence: CASLGNQATQYF.

This chain links TRBV7-2 with TRBJ2-3, with D perhaps being TRBD1 or TRBD2 (6 bases each). Trimming took 3 bases from V and 7 from J, leaving 11 bases between them. Germline CDR1 reads SGHTA; CDR2 reads FQGNSA. The CDR3 consists of 13 residues. CDR3 sequence: CASSFGGPYTQYF. The CDR3 DNA sequence: TGTGCCAGCAGCTTCGGGGGCCCATATACGCAGTATTTT. Full variable domain (rest looked up from reference TRBV7-2 and TRBJ2-3): GAGVSQSPSNKVTEKGKDVELRCDPISGHTALYWYRQSLGQGLEFLIYFQGNSAPDKSGLPSDRFSAERTGGSVSTLTIQRTQQEDSAVYLCASSFGGPYTQYFGPGTRLTVL.

V is TRBV9 and J is TRBJ2-7; TRBD1 matches 9 bases. The CDR3 length is 15 residues. Germline CDR1 and CDR2: SGDLS and YYNGEE. V was clipped by 4 bases and J by 1 base; unmatched bases: 6. CDR3 sequence (DNA): TGTGCCAGCAGCCCCACAGGGGGCAGTTCCTACGAGCAGTACTTC. It yields the protein CASSPTGGSSYEQYF.

This clonotype was counted only a few times. The chain's CDR3 is CATSDSKVGDVEQYF. In DNA, the CDR3 is TGTGCCACCAGTGACTCAAAGGTAGGGGACGTCGAGCAGTACTTC. V and J are TRBV24-1 and TRBJ2-1; D possibly matches TRBD1 or TRBD2 (5 bases each). Gene TRBJ2-7 matches the end of the DNA better, so the J call may be wrong. CDR1 is KGHDR and CDR2 is SFDVKD in the germline V gene. The CDR3 runs 15 residues.

The chain combines TRBV18 with TRBJ2-4, with TRBD2 as a possible D gene (5 bases). Deletions cut 3 bases from V and 0 bases from J, with 27 bases between. The CDR3 has 21 amino acids. From germline, CDR1 is KGHSH and CDR2 LQKENI. The CDR3 DNA reads as TGTGCCAGCTCACCCCTCCCTAGCCTCCTGAAAGGATTGGTAGCCAAAAACATTCAGTACTTC. Translating it yields CASSPLPSLLKGLVAKNIQYF.

This rearrangement joins TRBV12-3 or TRBV12-4 to TRBJ1-4, with 8 bases aligning to TRBD1. CDR3 length equals 15 residues. After removal of 3 bases from V and 7 bases from J, the junction contained 7 bases not matched to a gene. CDR3 residues: CASSLAGTGTEKLFF. The CDR3 DNA follows: TGTGCCAGCAGTTTGGCCGGGACAGGAACTGAAAAACTGTTTTTT.

The chain uses TRBV7-9 and TRBJ2-2; perhaps TRBD1 as D (6 bases). Germline CDR1 SEHNR, CDR2 FQNEAQ (reference sequence). Trimming pared 1 base from V and 2 bases from J, leaving 11 bases between. This CDR3 has 16 amino acids. The CDR3 region is CASSLGSGHNTGELFF. The CDR3 nucleotides read TGTGCCAGCAGCTTAGGGTCGGGACATAACACCGGGGAGCTGTTTTTT.

This clonotype was counted between two and nine times. The chain uses TRBV29-1 and TRBJ2-1, with D hard to call. Germline V gene lookup returns CDR1 SQVTM and CDR2 ANQGSEA. Trimming took off 0 bases at V and 6 bases at J, with 3 bases between the two ends. This CDR3 contains 11 residues. CDR3 amino acids: CSVEETNEQFF. The CDR3 DNA is TGCAGCGTTGAAGAGACCAATGAGCAGTTCTTC.

This chain uses TRBV4-3 with TRBJ1-1; 7 bases agree with TRBD1. CDR1 and CDR2 from the germline V gene are LGHNA and YSLEER. The V segment lost 5 bases and the J segment 1 base; nucleotides outside the gene matches: 7. This CDR3 is built from 15 residues. For the CDR3, the DNA is TGCGCCAGCAGCTCCGGGACAGCCACGAACACTGAAGCTTTCTTT. Translation: CASSSGTATNTEAFF.

There are a few counts of this clonotype. V usage is TRBV6-5 and J usage is TRBJ1-4; D possibly corresponds to TRBD1 (6 bases). V shed 0 bases and J shed 5 bases, with 7 bases lying between them. Germline V gene sequence: CDR1 MNHEY, CDR2 SVGAGI. This CDR3 spans 14 amino acids. The CDR3 reads CASSYSQGNEKLFF. In DNA, the CDR3 is TGTGCCAGCAGTTACTCCCAGGGGAATGAAAAACTGTTTTTT.

The chain recombines TRBV7-2 with TRBJ2-5; D not resolved. In germline, CDR1 is SGHTA, CDR2 FQGNSA. The CDR3 spans 14 residues. With 5 bases removed from V and 5 bases from J, the gap between germline ends came to 15 bases. The CDR3 coding sequence is TGTGCCAGCAGCCAATCCGACGAGTGGGAGACCCAGTACTTC. Residues: CASSQSDEWETQYF.

About this clonotype itself: The junction departs from germline at one end; a sequencing error may be responsible. The gene calls are TRBV14 and TRBJ1-2; tentatively, D is TRBD1 (5 bases). The CDR3 is 14 amino acids. Germline CDR1 and CDR2: SGHDN and FVKESK. The CDR3 loop is CASSQDRTGGGHTF. CDR3 nucleotides: TGTGCCAGCAGCCAAGATCGTACGGGGGGTGGCCACACCTTC.

A few counts support this clonotype. V gene TRBV11-2 combines with J gene TRBJ2-3, with TRBD2 matching 13 bases. The CDR3 is 18 residues long. The V and J ends lost 4 bases and 5 bases, in that order; junction bases with no gene match: 12. Germline CDR1 and CDR2: SGHAT and FQNNGV. The CDR3 spells CASSSRSGTSGTIDTQYF. In DNA, the CDR3 is TGTGCCAGCAGCTCGCGCTCCGGGACTAGCGGGACCATAGATACGCAGTATTTT.

The genes are TRBV7-9 and TRBJ2-7; 8 bases map to TRBD1. Germline V lookup: CDR1 SEHNR, CDR2 FQNEAQ (reference sequence). The CDR3 loop spans 14 amino acids. Trimming removed 7 bases from V and 2 bases from J; junction bases left unmatched: 7. The CDR3 coding sequence is TGTGCCAGCAACACCCGGGACAGGCCCTACGAGCAGTACTTC. Its protein product is CASNTRDRPYEQYF.

To note about this clonotype: At one end, the junction sequence differs from germline, possibly due to a read error. V gene TRBV4-2 combines with J gene TRBJ1-1; D is perhaps TRBD1 (6 bases). Germline CDR1 LGHNA, CDR2 YNFKEQ. The CDR3 length is 14 residues. The CDR3 DNA sequence: TGTGCCAGCAGCCCCGGACAGACGAACACTGAAGCTTCCTTT. Protein: CASSPGQTNTEASF.

The sample holds many counts of this clonotype. The V and J genes are TRBV29-1 and TRBJ2-5, with D tentatively TRBD1 (5 bases). Trimming shortened V by 7 bases and J by 1 base, and 10 bases separated the two germline ends. There are 12 residues in the CDR3. CDR1 and CDR2 from the germline V gene are SQVTM and ANQGSEA. The CDR3 sequence: CSGRTPQETQYF. Here the CDR3 DNA reads TGCAGCGGTAGGACACCCCAAGAGACCCAGTACTTC.

This clonotype was seen more than once but under ten times. The chain employs TRBV7-9 and TRBJ1-1; 7 positions match TRBD1. In germline, CDR1 is SEHNR, CDR2 FQNEAQ (reference sequence). This CDR3 has 12 residues. V gave up 11 bases and J gave up 4 bases; unmatched junction bases: 7. The DNA for the CDR3 is TGTGCCGGAACGACAGGGCCCACTGAAGCTTTCTTT. It is translated as CAGTTGPTEAFF.

The gene calls are TRBV12-3 or TRBV12-4 and TRBJ1-5, with TRBD1 identical over 7 bases. There are 17 residues in the CDR3. V dropped 4 bases and J dropped 0; count of bases not matched to a gene: 9. In DNA, the CDR3 is TGTGCCAGCAGTTCCCCACGGGACAGTTATAGCAATCAGCCCCAGCATTTT. Translation: CASSSPRDSYSNQPQHF.

The chain is built from TRBV5-1 and TRBJ1-1; TRBD1 aligns across 7 bases. The J segment lost 3 bases and the V segment lost 4 bases, leaving 9 bases of the junction unmatched. The CDR3 runs to 15 residues. Germline V gene data show CDR1 as SGHRS and CDR2 as YFSETQ. The CDR3 DNA reads as TGCGCCAGCAGCCTGCGACAGGGAGGTTACACTGAAGCTTTCTTT. Its translation: CASSLRQGGYTEAFF.

This clonotype was observed a handful of times. The rearrangement links TRBV29-1 to TRBJ2-3; 14 bases match TRBD2. CDR1 is SQVTM, CDR2 ANQGSEA, per germline. The CDR3 is made up of 16 amino acids. V shed 4 bases, J shed 3 bases, and the junction held 6 bases outside the gene matches. CDR3 protein: CSVVGLAGAGTDTQYF. DNA of the CDR3: TGCAGCGTTGTGGGACTAGCGGGAGCGGGGACAGATACGCAGTATTTT.

The chain links TRBV4-3 to TRBJ1-3; 7 nucleotides match TRBD1. The V and J ends lost 1 base and 10 bases, in that order; junction bases with no gene match: 7. Germline loops: CDR1 LGHNA, CDR2 YSLEER. This CDR3 region has 14 residues. The CDR3 nucleotides read TGCGCCAGCAGCCAAGCTAGACAGGGAACGACCATATATTTT. This gives the protein CASSQARQGTTIYF.

There are a few counts of this clonotype. This chain connects TRBV12-3 or TRBV12-4 to TRBJ2-3; TRBD2 aligns across 7 bases. The junction had 7 bases not matched to a gene; V was cut back by 5 bases and J by 2 bases. The CDR3 sequence is 15 residues long. The CDR3 nucleotides read TGTGCCAGCAGTAGGTGGGAGGGGTACACAGATACGCAGTATTTT. It yields the protein CASSRWEGYTDTQYF.